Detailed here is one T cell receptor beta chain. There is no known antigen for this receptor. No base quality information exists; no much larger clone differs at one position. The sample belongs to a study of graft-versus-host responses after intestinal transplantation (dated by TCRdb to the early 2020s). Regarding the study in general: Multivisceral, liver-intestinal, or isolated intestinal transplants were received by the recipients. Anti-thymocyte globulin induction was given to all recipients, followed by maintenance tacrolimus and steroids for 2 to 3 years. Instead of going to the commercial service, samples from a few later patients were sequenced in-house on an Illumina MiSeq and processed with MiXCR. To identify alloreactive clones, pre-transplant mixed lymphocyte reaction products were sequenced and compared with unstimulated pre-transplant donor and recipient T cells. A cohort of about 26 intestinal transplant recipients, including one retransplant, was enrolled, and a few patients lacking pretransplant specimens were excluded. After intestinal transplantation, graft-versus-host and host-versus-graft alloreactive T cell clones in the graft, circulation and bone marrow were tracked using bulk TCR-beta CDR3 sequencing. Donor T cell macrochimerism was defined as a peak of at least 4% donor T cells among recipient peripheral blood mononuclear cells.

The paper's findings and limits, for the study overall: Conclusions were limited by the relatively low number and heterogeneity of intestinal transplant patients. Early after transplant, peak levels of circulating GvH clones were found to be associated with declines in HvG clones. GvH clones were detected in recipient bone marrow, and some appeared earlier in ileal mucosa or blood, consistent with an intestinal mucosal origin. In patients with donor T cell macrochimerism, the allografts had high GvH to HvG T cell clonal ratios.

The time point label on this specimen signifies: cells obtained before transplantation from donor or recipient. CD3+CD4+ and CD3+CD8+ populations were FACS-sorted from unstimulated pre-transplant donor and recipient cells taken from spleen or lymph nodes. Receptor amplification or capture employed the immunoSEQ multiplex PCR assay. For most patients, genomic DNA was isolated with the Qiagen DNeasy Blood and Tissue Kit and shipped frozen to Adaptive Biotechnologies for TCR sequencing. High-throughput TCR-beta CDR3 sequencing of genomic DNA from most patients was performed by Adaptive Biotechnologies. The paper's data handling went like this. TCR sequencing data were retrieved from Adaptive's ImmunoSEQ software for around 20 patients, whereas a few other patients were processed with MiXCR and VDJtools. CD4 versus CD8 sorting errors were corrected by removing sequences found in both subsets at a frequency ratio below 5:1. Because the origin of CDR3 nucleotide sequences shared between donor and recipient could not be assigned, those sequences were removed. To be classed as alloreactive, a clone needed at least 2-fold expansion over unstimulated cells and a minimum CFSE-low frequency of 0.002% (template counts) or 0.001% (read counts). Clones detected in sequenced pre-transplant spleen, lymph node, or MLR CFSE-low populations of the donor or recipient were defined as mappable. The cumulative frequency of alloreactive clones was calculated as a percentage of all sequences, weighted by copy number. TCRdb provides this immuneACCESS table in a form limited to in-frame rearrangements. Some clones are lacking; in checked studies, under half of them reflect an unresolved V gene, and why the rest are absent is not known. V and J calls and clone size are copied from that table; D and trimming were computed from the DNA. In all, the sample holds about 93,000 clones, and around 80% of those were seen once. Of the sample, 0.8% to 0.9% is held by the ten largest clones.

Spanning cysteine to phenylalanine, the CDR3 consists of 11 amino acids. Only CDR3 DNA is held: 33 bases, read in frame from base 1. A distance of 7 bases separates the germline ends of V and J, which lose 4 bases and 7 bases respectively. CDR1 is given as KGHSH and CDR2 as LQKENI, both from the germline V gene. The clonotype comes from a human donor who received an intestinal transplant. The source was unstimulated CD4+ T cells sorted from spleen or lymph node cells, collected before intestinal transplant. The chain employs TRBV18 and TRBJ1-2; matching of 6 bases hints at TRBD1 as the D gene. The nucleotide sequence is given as TGTGCCAGCTCACGAGGGGGTGGCTACACCTTC. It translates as CASSRGGGYTF.